This TCR beta chain appears in the sequencing data of a study of regulatory T cells in long-lasting Graves disease. The study, taken as a whole, reports: TCR diversity in persistent Graves' patients was below that of newly diagnosed ones.

V shed 4 bases, J shed 8 bases, and the junction held 7 bases outside the gene matches. The CDR3 has 14 amino acids. Germline V gives CDR1 ENHRY, CDR2 SYGVKD. Time point here: newly diagnosed GD, antithyroid drugs for less than 3 months. PBMC RNA was the source of the TCR library. The sample holds many counts of this clonotype. Its antigen is unknown. Combining iRepertoire HTBI primers with Arm-PCR of CDR3 regions, the authors built TCR beta libraries. TCRdb recomputed calls from the multiplex PCR reads with MiXCR, one row per CDR3 protein. Found here are fewer than 450,000 distinct CDR3 sequences, 15% of them singletons; the top ten hold under 9%. These data also featured in a second study, about T cells in Graves' hyperthyroidism and ophthalmopathy. That study reports: The model's output predicted ophthalmopathy at a median of around 7 months prior to onset.

The genes are TRBV10-3 and TRBJ2-1, with 8 positions matching TRBD1. The TCR sequence derives from a middle-aged woman with Graves disease. The material sequenced was peripheral blood mononuclear cells (PBMCs), taken at new diagnosis, from a patient treated with antithyroid drugs. Here the CDR3 DNA reads TGTGCCATCAGTGGGACAGGGAATGACGATGAGCAGTTCTTC. Its protein is CAISGTGNDDEQFF.